Each of the 14 T cell receptor beta chains below was sequenced from the same sample in a study of OX40 agonist ivuxolimab in advanced cancers. TCRdb's copy holds only in-frame clones and misses some; the assay was immunoSEQ multiplex PCR. Here the sample spans tens of thousands of clones, around 87% being singletons. The source material was CD4+ or CD8+ T cells sorted from blood, sampled in a trial of the OX40 agonist ivuxolimab. These receptors originate from an adult with an advanced solid tumor such as melanoma, head and neck, liver or kidney cancer.

The sample holds one count of this clone. The rearrangement links TRBV6-5 to TRBJ2-7, with a weak D call TRBD1 (7 bases). The V and J ends lost 6 bases and 4 bases respectively, with 10 bases between them. Germline V gene data show CDR1 as MNHEY and CDR2 as SVGAGI. The CDR3 runs to 12 residues. The DNA of the CDR3 is TGTGCCAGCAGGACAGGGAGGTACGAGCAGTACTTC. This encodes CASRTGRYEQYF.

This chain uses TRBV18 with TRBJ1-6, with 7 bases fitting TRBD1. The CDR3 contains 15 residues. The V segment lost 2 bases and the J segment 5 bases; nucleotides outside the gene matches: 3. Germline V lookup: CDR1 KGHSH, CDR2 LQKENI. Here the CDR3 reads CASSPNRGDNSPLHF. Written as DNA, the CDR3 is TGTGCCAGCTCACCAAACAGGGGAGATAATTCACCCCTCCACTTT.

The rearrangement links TRBV5-1 to TRBJ2-2, with TRBD1 matching 7 bases. Germline CDR1 is SGHRS and CDR2 is YFSETQ. Trimming removed 0 bases from V and 7 bases from J; junction bases left unmatched: 3. The length of the CDR3 is 14 residues. CDR3 nucleotide sequence: TGCGCCAGCAGCTTGGGACAGGGTGTCGGGGAGCTGTTTTTT. Its protein product is CASSLGQGVGELFF.

This chain joins TRBV2 and TRBJ2-2; 9 bases are a match to TRBD2. The V gene's germline CDR1 is SNHLY and CDR2 FYNNEI. The CDR3 covers 13 residues. The V gene end was trimmed by 11 bases and the J gene end by 6 bases; junction bases not matched to a gene: 7. CDR3 DNA: TGTGCCCTGGGACTAGCTTACGCCGGGGAGCTGTTTTTT. Amino acid sequence: CALGLAYAGELFF.

The chain recombines TRBV28 with TRBJ2-3; 10 bases line up with TRBD1. The CDR3 is 14 amino acids. J lost 5 bases, V lost 11 bases, and 10 bases had no gene match. Per germline, CDR1 MDHEN and CDR2 SYDVKM. The CDR3 DNA reads TGTGCCGGAGGGACAGGGGTTTCTGGAGATACGCAGTATTTT. Its translation: CAGGTGVSGDTQYF.

The J gene is TRBJ2-5, the V gene TRBV7-2; 7 nucleotides align to TRBD1. There are 14 residues in the CDR3. V was pared by 5 bases and J by 2 bases, with 5 bases of the junction left unmatched. Germline V gives CDR1 SGHTA, CDR2 FQGNSA. CDR3 in DNA: TGTGCCAGCAGCATCACAGGGGCTCAAGAGACCCAGTACTTC. Residues: CASSITGAQETQYF.

The CDR3 DNA is TGTGCCAGCAGCTTCCCCCGCTACGAGCAGTACTTC. This sequence encodes CASSFPRYEQYF. This chain connects TRBV7-3 to TRBJ2-7; D remains ambiguous. The CDR3 spans 12 residues. Germline V gene data show CDR1 as SGHTA and CDR2 as FQGTGA. The V end lost 3 bases, the J end lost 3 bases, and 6 bases lay between the germline ends.

This clone appeared once. The V call is TRBV19, the J call TRBJ2-2; 8 bases align to TRBD1. Germline lookup yields CDR1 LNHDA and CDR2 SQIVND (reference sequence). This CDR3 is built from 16 residues. The V segment lost 6 bases and the J segment 0 bases; nucleotides outside the gene matches: 6. This CDR3 is CASRPGQGANTGELFF. The CDR3 DNA reads TGTGCCAGTAGACCCGGACAGGGCGCGAACACCGGGGAGCTGTTTTTT.

This chain links TRBV5-6 with TRBJ2-5, with D possibly matching TRBD1 (7 bases). V was clipped by 1 base and J by 0 bases, with 13 bases between them. CDR3 size: 16 residues. CDR1 is SGHDT and CDR2 is YYEEEE in the germline V gene. Written as DNA, the CDR3 is TGTGCCAGCAGCTTGTTAGCAGGGGGGTACCAAGAGACCCAGTACTTC. Protein: CASSLLAGGYQETQYF.

V and J are TRBV7-2 and TRBJ2-3; TRBD2 is a possible D gene (6 bases). The CDR3 covers 14 residues. Trimming cost V 4 bases and J 6 bases, with 14 bases left between them. Germline CDR1 reads SGHTA; CDR2 reads FQGNSA. CDR3 loop: CASSSARAGDTQYF. The DNA for the CDR3 is TGTGCCAGCAGCTCGGCGAGGGCGGGGGATACGCAGTATTTT.

This clone was detected a few times. V gene TRBV15 combines with J gene TRBJ1-6; TRBD1 is a possible D gene (6 bases). V was cut by 4 bases and J by 4 bases, with 14 bases left in between. The CDR3 extends over 16 amino acids. Germline V lookup: CDR1 LNHNV, CDR2 YYDKDF (reference sequence). The CDR3 DNA follows: TGTGCCACCAGCATACTGGCCAGGGGATATAATTCACCCCTCCACTTT. The encoded protein is CATSILARGYNSPLHF.

J is TRBJ1-1 and V is TRBV10-2; 9 bases align to TRBD1. The CDR3 loop spans 14 amino acids. The germline V gene encodes CDR1 WSHSY and CDR2 SAAADI. Trimming cost V 7 bases and J 2 bases; bases outside gene matches: 5. CDR3 DNA: TGCGCCAGCACCCCGGACAGGGGAAACACTGAAGCTTTCTTT. The encoded protein is CASTPDRGNTEAFF.

This clone appeared once. The chain employs TRBV4-1 and TRBJ1-6, with D possibly matching TRBD1 (6 bases). The germline V and J ends were trimmed by 1 base and 3 bases, with 13 bases remaining between them. Looked up from germline, CDR1 is MGHRA and CDR2 is YSYEKL. The CDR3 is 17 residues long. DNA for the CDR3: TGCGCCAGCAGCCAAGGAGTGACAGGTTACTATAATTCACCCCTCCACTTT. Translated, it gives CASSQGVTGYYNSPLHF.

This chain connects TRBV2 to TRBJ2-1; 12 nucleotides line up with TRBD2. CDR3 length: 15 residues. J was trimmed by 7 bases and V by 7 bases; bases with no gene match: 8. Germline CDR1 and CDR2: SNHLY and FYNNEI. The CDR3: CASKPSGGALNEQFF. In DNA, the CDR3 is TGTGCCAGCAAGCCTAGCGGGGGGGCCCTAAATGAGCAGTTCTTC. The full variable domain, completed using reference TRBV2 and TRBJ2-1, is EPEVTQTPSHQVTQMGQEVILRCVPISNHLYFYWYRQILGQKVEFLVSFYNNEISEKSEIFDDQFSVERPDGSNFTLKIRSTKLEDSAMYFCASKPSGGALNEQFFGPGTRLTVL.